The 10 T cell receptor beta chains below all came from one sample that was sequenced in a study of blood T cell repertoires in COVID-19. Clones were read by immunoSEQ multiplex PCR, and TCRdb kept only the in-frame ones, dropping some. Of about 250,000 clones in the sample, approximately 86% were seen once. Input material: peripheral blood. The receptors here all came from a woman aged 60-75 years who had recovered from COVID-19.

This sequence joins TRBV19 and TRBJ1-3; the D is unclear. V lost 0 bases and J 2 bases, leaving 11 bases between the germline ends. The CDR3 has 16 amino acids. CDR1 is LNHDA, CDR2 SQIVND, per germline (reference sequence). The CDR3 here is CASSIDGTEPGNTIYF. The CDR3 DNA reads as TGTGCCAGTAGTATAGACGGAACAGAACCTGGAAACACCATATATTTT.

CDR3 loop: CASSLDRETYNEQFF. The DNA of the CDR3 is TGTGCCAGCAGCTTGGACAGGGAAACCTACAATGAGCAGTTCTTC. This chain joins TRBV7-3 and TRBJ2-1, with 8 bases identical to TRBD1. In germline, CDR1 is SGHTA, CDR2 FQGTGA. This CDR3 region has 15 residues. V gave up 3 bases and J gave up 2 bases; unmatched junction bases: 3.

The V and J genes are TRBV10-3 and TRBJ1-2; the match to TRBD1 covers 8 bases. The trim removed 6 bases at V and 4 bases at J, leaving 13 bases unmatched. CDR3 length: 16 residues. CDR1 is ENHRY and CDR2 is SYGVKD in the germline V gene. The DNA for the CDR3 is TGTGCCATCAGCGGAGGGGGGCAGGGGGCTGGCTATGGCTACACCTTC. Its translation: CAISGGGQGAGYGYTF.

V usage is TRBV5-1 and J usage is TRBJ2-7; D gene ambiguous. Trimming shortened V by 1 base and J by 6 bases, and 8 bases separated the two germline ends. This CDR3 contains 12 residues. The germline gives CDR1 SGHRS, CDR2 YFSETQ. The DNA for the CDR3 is TGCGCCAGCAGCTTGTCCACACGCGAGCAGTACTTC. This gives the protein CASSLSTREQYF.

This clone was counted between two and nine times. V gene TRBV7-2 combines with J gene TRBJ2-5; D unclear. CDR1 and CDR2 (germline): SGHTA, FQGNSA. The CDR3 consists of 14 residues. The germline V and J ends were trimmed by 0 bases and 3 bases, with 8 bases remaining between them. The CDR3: CASSLAGSKETQYF. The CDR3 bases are TGTGCCAGCAGCTTAGCGGGCAGTAAAGAGACCCAGTACTTC. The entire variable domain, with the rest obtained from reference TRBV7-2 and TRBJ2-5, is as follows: GAGVSQSPSNKVTEKGKDVELRCDPISGHTALYWYRQSLGQGLEFLIYFQGNSAPDKSGLPSDRFSAERTGGSVSTLTIQRTQQEDSAVYLCASSLAGSKETQYFGPGTRLLVL.

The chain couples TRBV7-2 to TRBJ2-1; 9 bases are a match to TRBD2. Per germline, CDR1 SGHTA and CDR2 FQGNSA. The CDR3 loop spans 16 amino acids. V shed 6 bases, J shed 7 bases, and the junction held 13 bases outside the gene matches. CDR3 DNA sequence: TGTGCCAGCAGTCCCAGTTTGCGGGGGGGGCTTAATGAGCAGTTCTTC. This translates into CASSPSLRGGLNEQFF.

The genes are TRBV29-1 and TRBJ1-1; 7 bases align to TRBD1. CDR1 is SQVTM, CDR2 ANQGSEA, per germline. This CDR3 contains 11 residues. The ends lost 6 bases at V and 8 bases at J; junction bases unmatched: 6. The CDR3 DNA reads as TGCAGCGTCGCGGGGACAGTAGAAGCTTTCTTT. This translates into CSVAGTVEAFF.

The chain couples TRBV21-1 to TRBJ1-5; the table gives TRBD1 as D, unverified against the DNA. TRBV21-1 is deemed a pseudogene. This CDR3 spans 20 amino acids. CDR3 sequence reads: CASSSHRGWGQGDSNQPQHF. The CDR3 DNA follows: TGTGCCAGCAGCAGCCATCGGGGCTGGGGACAGGGGGATAGCAATCAGCCCCAGCATTTT.

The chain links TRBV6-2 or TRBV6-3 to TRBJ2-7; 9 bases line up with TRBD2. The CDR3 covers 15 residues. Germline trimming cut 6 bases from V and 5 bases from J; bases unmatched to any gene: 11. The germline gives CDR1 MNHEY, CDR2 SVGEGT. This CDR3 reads CASSAQLRLADEQYF. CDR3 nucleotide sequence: TGTGCCAGCAGCGCCCAACTCCGACTAGCGGACGAGCAGTACTTC.

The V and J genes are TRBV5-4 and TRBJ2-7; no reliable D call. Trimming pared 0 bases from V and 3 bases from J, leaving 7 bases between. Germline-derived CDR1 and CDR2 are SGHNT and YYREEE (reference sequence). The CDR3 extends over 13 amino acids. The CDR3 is CASSLVASYEQYF. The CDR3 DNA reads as TGTGCCAGCAGCTTGGTGGCAAGCTACGAGCAGTACTTC.